This TCR beta chain was documented in a study of T cell changes during pregnancy in multiple sclerosis. Looked up from germline, CDR1 is SGHAT and CDR2 is FQNNGV. The junction had 8 bases not matched to a gene; V was cut back by 5 bases and J by 5 bases. CDR3 size: 14 residues. Only in-frame clones appear in the TCRdb table, and some are missing; sequencing was by immunoSEQ multiplex PCR. The sample has tens of thousands of clones; about nine tenths are singletons. V usage is TRBV11-2 and J usage is TRBJ2-5; 7 nucleotides agree with TRBD1. The TCR comes from a female donor with multiple sclerosis, enrolled in a pregnancy study. The source material was CD4+ T cells from peripheral blood mononuclear cells, sampled in the second trimester of pregnancy. CDR3 nucleotide sequence: TGTGCCAGCAGCCTGAGGGGGCTCGGGGAGACCCAGTACTTC. Translated: CASSLRGLGETQYF.